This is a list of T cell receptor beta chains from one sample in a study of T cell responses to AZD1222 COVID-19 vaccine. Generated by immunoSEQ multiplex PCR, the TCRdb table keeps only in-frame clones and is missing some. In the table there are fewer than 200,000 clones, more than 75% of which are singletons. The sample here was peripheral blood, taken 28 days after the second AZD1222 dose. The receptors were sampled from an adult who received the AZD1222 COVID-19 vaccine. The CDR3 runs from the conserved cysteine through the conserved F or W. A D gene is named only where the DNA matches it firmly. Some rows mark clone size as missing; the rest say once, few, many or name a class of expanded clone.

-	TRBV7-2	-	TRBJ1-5	CASSPTGVSLSNQPQHF	TGTGCCAGCAGCCCGACGGGGGTGAGTCTTAGCAATCAGCCCCAGCATTTT
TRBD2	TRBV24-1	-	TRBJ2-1	CATSDQGLAGGNEQFF	TGTGCCACCAGTGATCAAGGGCTAGCGGGAGGTAATGAGCAGTTCTTC
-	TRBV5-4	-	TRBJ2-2	CASSPAVGRNTGELFF	TGTGCCAGCAGCCCCGCGGTAGGGCGGAACACCGGGGAGCTGTTTTTT
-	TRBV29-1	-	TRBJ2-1	CSVGTVLGDNEQFF	TGCAGCGTTGGGACCGTGTTGGGGGACAATGAGCAGTTCTTC
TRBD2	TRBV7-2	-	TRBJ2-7	CASSFRPAGGPGEQYF	TGTGCCAGCAGCTTTCGTCCAGCGGGAGGGCCGGGCGAGCAGTACTTC
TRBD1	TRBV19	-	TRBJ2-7	CASGDRVHEQYF	TGTGCCAGTGGGGACAGGGTTCACGAGCAGTACTTC
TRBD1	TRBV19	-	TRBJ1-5	CASSSDRGQNQPQHF	TGTGCCAGTAGTTCCGACAGGGGGCAGAATCAGCCCCAGCATTTT
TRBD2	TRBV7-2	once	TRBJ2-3	CASSPRLAGVSSRTDTQYF	TGTGCCAGCAGCCCCCGACTAGCGGGAGTCTCCTCCAGAACAGATACGCAGTATTTT
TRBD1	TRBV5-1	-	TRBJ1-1	CASSLDRGDTEAFF	TGCGCCAGCAGCTTGGACAGGGGGGATACTGAAGCTTTCTTT
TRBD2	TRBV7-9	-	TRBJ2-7	CASSYPTSGTSYEQYF	TGTGCCAGCAGCTACCCGACTAGCGGGACCTCCTACGAGCAGTACTTC
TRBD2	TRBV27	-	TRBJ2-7	CASSLRGDGVAEQYF	TGTGCCAGCAGTTTACGGGGGGACGGAGTAGCCGAGCAGTACTTC
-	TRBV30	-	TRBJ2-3	CAWSVRAGSTDTQYF	TGTGCCTGGAGTGTTAGGGCTGGGAGCACAGATACGCAGTATTTT
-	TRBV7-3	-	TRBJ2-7	CASSPGGRDSYEQYF	TGTGCCAGCAGCCCCGGCGGCAGGGACTCCTACGAGCAGTACTTC
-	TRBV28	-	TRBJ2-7	CASSTRGGYPVVEQYF	TGTGCCAGCAGCACCCGGGGAGGATACCCGGTGGTCGAGCAGTACTTC
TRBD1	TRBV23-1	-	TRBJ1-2	CASSPQLGQGRGGYTF	TGCGCCAGCAGTCCACAACTCGGACAGGGGAGAGGTGGCTACACCTTC
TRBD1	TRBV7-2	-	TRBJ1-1	CASSTLQGYTEAFF	TGTGCCAGCAGCACCTTACAGGGGTACACTGAAGCTTTCTTT
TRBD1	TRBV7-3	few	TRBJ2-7	CASSQGALSSYEQYF	TGTGCCAGCTCACAGGGGGCTCTCAGCTCCTACGAGCAGTACTTC
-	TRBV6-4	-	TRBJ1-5	CASSGLIGQPQHF	TGTGCCAGCAGTGGACTGATCGGGCAGCCCCAGCATTTT
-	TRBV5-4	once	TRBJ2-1	CASSLWMNEQFF	TGTGCCAGCAGCCTTTGGATGAATGAGCAGTTCTTC
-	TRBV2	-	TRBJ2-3	CASSEWGQDTQYF	TGTGCCAGCAGTGAGTGGGGGCAGGATACGCAGTATTTT
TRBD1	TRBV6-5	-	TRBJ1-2	CASSAGDRLKGYTF	TGTGCCAGCAGCGCCGGGGACAGGTTGAAGGGCTACACCTTC
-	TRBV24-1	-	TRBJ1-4	CATSEGAPNEKLFF	TGTGCCACCAGTGAGGGGGCACCTAATGAAAAACTGTTTTTT
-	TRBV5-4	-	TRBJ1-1	CASSVGLNTEAFF	TGTGCCAGCAGCGTAGGACTGAACACTGAAGCTTTCTTT
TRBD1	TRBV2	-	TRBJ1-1	CASRELQGAEAFF	TGTGCCAGCAGGGAACTACAGGGGGCGGAAGCTTTCTTT
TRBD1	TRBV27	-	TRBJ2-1	CASKFPTGGNEQFF	TGTGCCAGCAAATTCCCGACAGGGGGCAATGAGCAGTTCTTC
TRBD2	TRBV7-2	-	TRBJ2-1	CASSPLAGNNEQFF	TGTGCCAGCAGCCCGCTAGCGGGAAACAATGAGCAGTTCTTC
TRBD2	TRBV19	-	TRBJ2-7	CASSMAPSGGIYEQYF	TGTGCCAGTAGTATGGCCCCTAGCGGGGGTATCTACGAGCAGTACTTC
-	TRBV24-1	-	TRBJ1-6	CATSAPTDNSPLHF	TGTGCCACCAGTGCGCCGACGGATAATTCACCCCTCCACTTT
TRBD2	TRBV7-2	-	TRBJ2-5	CASSLTSGATKETQYF	TGTGCCAGCAGCTTAACTAGCGGGGCAACTAAAGAGACCCAGTACTTC
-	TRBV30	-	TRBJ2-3	CAWSVGGSTDTQYF	TGTGCCTGGAGTGTAGGAGGGTCCACAGATACGCAGTATTTT
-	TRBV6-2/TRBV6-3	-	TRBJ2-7	CASSYPDYEQYF	TGTGCCAGCAGTTATCCGGACTACGAGCAGTACTTC
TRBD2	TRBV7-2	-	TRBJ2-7	CASSFSGSAYEQYF	TGTGCCAGCAGCTTTAGCGGGAGTGCCTACGAGCAGTACTTC
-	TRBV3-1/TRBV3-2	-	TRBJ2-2	CASSLGTGELFF	TGTGCCAGCAGCCTGGGCACCGGGGAGCTGTTTTTT
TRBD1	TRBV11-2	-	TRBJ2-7	CASSLGDRASYEQYF	TGTGCCAGCAGCTTAGGGGACAGGGCAAGCTACGAGCAGTACTTC
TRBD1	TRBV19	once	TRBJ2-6	CASSSGTGRSGANVLTF	TGTGCCAGTAGTTCCGGGACAGGGCGCTCTGGGGCCAACGTCCTGACTTTC